This T cell receptor (beta chain) came from a study of blood T cell repertoires in COVID-19. The V gene's germline CDR1 is SQVTM and CDR2 ANQGSEA. With 0 bases removed from V and 4 bases from J, the gap between germline ends came to 18 bases. The CDR3 is made up of 16 amino acids. TCRdb's table, derived via immunoSEQ multiplex PCR, lists solely in-frame clones and lacks some. Among about 370,000 clones listed, roughly nine tenths were seen once. The sample taken for sequencing was peripheral blood. The sequence derives from a woman in her twenties or thirties with COVID-19, enrolled during active disease. The chain combines TRBV29-1 with TRBJ2-5; the D gene is possibly TRBD2 (6 bases). The CDR3 region is CSVEDLDGGYGETQYF. As DNA, the CDR3 is TGCAGCGTTGAAGATTTGGACGGGGGATACGGAGAGACCCAGTACTTC.